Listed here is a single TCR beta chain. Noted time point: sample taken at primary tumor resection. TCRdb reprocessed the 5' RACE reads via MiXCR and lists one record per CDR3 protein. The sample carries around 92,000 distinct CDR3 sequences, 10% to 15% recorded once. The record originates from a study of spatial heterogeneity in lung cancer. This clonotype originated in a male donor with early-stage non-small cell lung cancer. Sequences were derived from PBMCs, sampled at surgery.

In DNA, the CDR3 is TGTGCCAGCAAACGCGGGGGGGCCACGAATGAGCAGTTCTTC. Translated, it gives CASKRGGATNEQFF. This chain uses TRBV5-4 with TRBJ2-1; 9 bases are shared with TRBD2. CDR1 SGHNT and CDR2 YYREEE come from the germline V gene (reference sequence). The CDR3 loop spans 14 amino acids. Trimming cost V 6 bases and J 7 bases; bases outside gene matches: 8.